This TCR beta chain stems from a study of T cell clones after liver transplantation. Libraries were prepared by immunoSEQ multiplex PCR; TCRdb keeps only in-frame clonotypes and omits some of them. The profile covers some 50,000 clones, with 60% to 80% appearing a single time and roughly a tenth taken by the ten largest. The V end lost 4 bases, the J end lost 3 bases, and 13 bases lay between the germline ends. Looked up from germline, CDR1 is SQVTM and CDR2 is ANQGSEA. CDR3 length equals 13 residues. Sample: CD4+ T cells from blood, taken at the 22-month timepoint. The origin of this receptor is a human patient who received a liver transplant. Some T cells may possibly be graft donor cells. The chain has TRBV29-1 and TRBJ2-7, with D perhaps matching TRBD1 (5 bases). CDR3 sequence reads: CSVGRVKGYEQYF. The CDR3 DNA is TGCAGCGTTGGCAGGGTCAAGGGCTACGAGCAGTACTTC.